One T cell receptor (beta chain) is described in this entry. This clonotype was picked up a small number of times. Its antigen target is currently unknown. No base qualities exist here, and no much larger clone lies one base off it. The CDR3 has 16 amino acids, counting the end cysteine and phenylalanine. Of the read, only the CDR3 DNA is kept; its 48 bases are in frame from base 1. V drops 4 bases and J drops 1 base, leaving 14 bases in between. The CDR1 and CDR2 encoded by the germline V gene (reference sequence) are LGHDT and YNNKEL. The receptor library was made with 5' RACE. The sequencing machine was a NextSeq 500. To correct for sequencing error and PCR bias, the TCR library protocol tagged individual cDNA molecules with unique molecular identifiers. Both TCR alpha and beta chains were sequenced, and tight co-correlation was observed between alpha and beta sequence abundances in each sample. The original methods were these. V gene, J gene and CDR3 annotation of TCR sequences was performed with Decombinator V4. Expanded TCRs were defined as changing significantly between any two time points under a Poisson model with p below 0.0001. TCR abundances were normalised to the total number of TCRs sequenced per sample and were expressed as counts per million. MAIT TCRs were defined by TRAV1-2 paired with TRAJ12, TRAJ20 or TRAJ33, and iNKT TCRs by TRAV10 paired with TRAJ18. VDJdb, accessed 1 November 2021, was searched for CMV, EBV and SARS-CoV-2 annotated TCRs, with TCRs annotated for multiple antigens excluded. TCRdb reprocessed the public reads (quality trimming at Q25 with fastp, clone calling with MiXCR) and kept in-frame beta chains. For every CDR3 protein sequence, its rows merge into one entry that carries the most common genes and DNA. The V and J calls follow TCRdb's processing rather than the paper's. The sample table contains approximately 50,000 distinct CDR3 sequences; only one count was recorded for 11% of them. The ten largest clones represent under 15% of the sample.

Set within a cohort of healthcare workers in London, UK, this nested case-control study involved weekly PCR testing of nasopharyngeal swabs along with blood sampling. Between 23 and 31 March 2020, the week of the UK lockdown, healthcare workers were enrolled and then followed up weekly for as long as 16 weeks. This record belongs to a study of early T cells in non-severe SARS-CoV-2 infection (dated by TCRdb to the early 2020s). Regarding the complete study: Bulk RNA from unsorted whole blood was used for TCR sequencing, so alpha and beta chains could not be paired.

Study-wide conclusions, independent of this receptor: VDJdb matching was skewed toward anti-spike CD8 responses, so virus-specific expansions were likely underestimated and private and CD4 specificities were missed.

This TCR came from an adult who was a healthcare worker with PCR-confirmed SARS-CoV-2 infection or an uninfected control (not recorded which). The rearrangement joined TRBV3-1 to TRBJ1-3; 5 matching bases give a weak D call of TRBD1. The source material was whole blood. The base sequence is TGTGCCAGCAGCCGAAGCCCGGGACCTTCTGGAAACACCATATATTTT. Its translation reads: CASSRSPGPSGNTIYF.